The clone carrying this T cell receptor (beta chain) was found a few times. This record belongs to a study of T cells after yellow fever vaccination. In TCRdb, the 5' RACE reads were re-called with MiXCR into one record per CDR3 protein. The sample yields some 500,000 distinct CDR3 sequences, roughly 13% seen once. This specimen was PBMCs, taken on the day of the yellow fever booster vaccination. The origin of this receptor is a man aged 25 to 40 who received the YFV17D yellow fever vaccine.

The CDR3 nucleotides are TGTGCCAGCAGAAGTGAGGGAAGTAACTACGAGCAGTACTTC. Translation gives CASRSEGSNYEQYF. The V call is TRBV25-1, the J call TRBJ2-7; D possibly corresponds to TRBD2 (5 bases). Germline CDR1 and CDR2: MGHDK and SYGVNS. V lost 6 bases to trimming and J lost 3 bases, with 15 bases between them. The CDR3 runs 14 residues.